A selection of T cell receptor beta chains follows, all from one sample in a study of T cells after posttransplantation cyclophosphamide. The method was immunoSEQ multiplex PCR; TCRdb's version includes in-frame clones alone and lacks a portion of them. The profile shows approximately 30,000 clones, around 90% of them singletons. The source material was PBMCs. These receptor sequences come from a middle-aged woman with a blood cancer, CMV-positive, and with a related stem cell donor. Both conserved end residues are part of each CDR3. A D gene is named only where the DNA matches it firmly. Some rows have no size entry. The others give once, few or many, or a class for an expanded clone.

v_call,clone_size,j_call,d_call,cdr3_aa
TRBV10-1,-,TRBJ2-3,TRBD1,CASSVQGQGADTQYF
TRBV6-1,-,TRBJ2-7,TRBD1,CASLGQRYEQYF
TRBV5-1,-,TRBJ2-3,TRBD1,CASSLTGGIGTDTQYF
TRBV5-8,-,TRBJ1-2,-,CASSLGTPTNYGYTF
TRBV6-6,-,TRBJ2-3,-,CASSPLADTQYF
TRBV12-5,once,TRBJ2-2,TRBD1,CASGPGGWDTGELFF
TRBV7-3,-,TRBJ2-5,TRBD1,CASSLTAGGLETQYF
TRBV6-1,once,TRBJ1-2,-,CASSEMWGSGGYTF
TRBV19,-,TRBJ1-2,-,CASGPHRTQGYGYTF
TRBV9,-,-,-,CASSVEGRTSSYEQYF
TRBV19,-,TRBJ1-1,-,CARSPPSTEAFF
TRBV6-5,-,TRBJ1-3,-,CASSYRGVSGNTIYF
TRBV18,-,TRBJ1-1,-,CASSPPEPTEAFF
TRBV27,-,TRBJ2-2,TRBD1,CASSPRTGKNTGELFF
TRBV6-1,-,TRBJ2-1,-,CAMTVYNEQFF
TRBV6-1,-,TRBJ2-3,-,CASSEGGPDTQYF
TRBV7-2,-,TRBJ2-1,TRBD1,CASSSDRVIDNEQFF
TRBV19,-,TRBJ2-7,-,CASSPRGYYEQYF
TRBV7-8,-,TRBJ2-6,TRBD1,CASSLFIGQGENVLTF
TRBV18,-,TRBJ1-2,-,CASSPLSAGPANYGYTF
TRBV4-3,-,TRBJ1-4,TRBD1,CASSQIWTGNEKLFF
TRBV5-1,-,TRBJ1-1,-,CASSSLGLEAFF
TRBV9,-,TRBJ1-4,TRBD1,CASSDGTGLNEKLFF
TRBV5-1,-,TRBJ2-5,-,CASSRSTGGFVETQYF
TRBV7-2,-,TRBJ2-1,-,CASRYRDLSYNEQFF
TRBV5-1,-,TRBJ1-1,TRBD1,CASTRTGAGDTEAFF
TRBV5-6,-,TRBJ1-1,-,CASSPGGGYTEAFF
TRBV14,-,TRBJ2-3,TRBD2,CASGTSGGSTDTQYF
TRBV18,-,TRBJ1-2,TRBD1,CASSPEGGTGETNYGYTF
TRBV4-2,-,TRBJ2-1,TRBD2,CASSQDGGGAIGEQFF
TRBV11-1,-,TRBJ2-7,-,CASSSPWAESYEQYF
TRBV2,-,TRBJ1-5,-,CASSLRETLYSNQPQHF
TRBV5-6,-,TRBJ2-2,-,CASRFWRSGELFF
TRBV18,-,TRBJ1-5,TRBD1,CASSPGQGRHQPQHF
TRBV25-1,once,TRBJ2-5,-,CASSEAGEETQYF
TRBV15,few,TRBJ1-4,TRBD1,CATSRGSTGTATATNEKLFF